These 27 T cell receptor beta chains were all obtained from the same sample, sequenced in a study of shared clonotypes between healthy human individuals. Repertoires were generated with immunoSEQ multiplex PCR, while TCRdb's copy carries only in-frame clones and drops some. The top ten clones hold 34% of a sample with fewer than 850,000 clones, around 90% of them seen once. Sequences were obtained from memory CD8+ T cells from PBMCs. As for subset: CD45RO+ cells pooled with CCR7-negative TemRA cells. These receptors all stem from a man aged 18 to 35 in good health. Some clones in this sample may be carry-over from other donors' samples.

This clone was seen a single time. The J gene is TRBJ2-3, the V gene TRBV7-8, with unresolved D. This CDR3 comprises 14 residues. V was cut by 2 bases and J by 4 bases, with 10 bases left in between. Germline values: CDR1 SGHVS, CDR2 FQNEAQ. The CDR3 DNA sequence: TGTGCCAGCAGCTTAAGTATCTTAGCAGATACGCAGTATTTT. Translating gives CASSLSILADTQYF.

This chain links TRBV2 with TRBJ2-1; the D is unclear. Germline CDR1 and CDR2: SNHLY and FYNNEI. Trimming cost V 4 bases and J 4 bases, with 11 bases left between them. CDR3 length: 14 amino acids. CDR3 nucleotides: TGTGCCAGCAGTGCTTGGCAGGAATACAATGAGCAGTTCTTC. Residues: CASSAWQEYNEQFF. The full variable domain, its missing parts supplied by reference TRBV2 and TRBJ2-1, is EPEVTQTPSHQVTQMGQEVILRCVPISNHLYFYWYRQILGQKVEFLVSFYNNEISEKSEIFDDQFSVERPDGSNFTLKIRSTKLEDSAMYFCASSAWQEYNEQFFGPGTRLTVL.

The chain joins TRBV7-8 to TRBJ2-7, with a possible D match to TRBD2 (6 bases). The CDR3 has 15 amino acids. Germline CDR1 is SGHVS and CDR2 is FQNEAQ. Trimming stripped 2 bases from V and 5 bases from J, with 16 bases between. CDR3 residues: CASSLQGGVGDEQYF. CDR3 sequence (DNA): TGTGCCAGCAGCTTACAGGGCGGGGTCGGGGACGAGCAGTACTTC.

The chain recombines TRBV7-9 with TRBJ2-2; unclear D gene. The CDR3 runs to 14 residues. Germline V lookup: CDR1 SEHNR, CDR2 FQNEAQ (reference sequence). Trimming removed 5 bases at V and 0 bases at J, with 7 bases between. The CDR3 DNA reads TGTGCCAGCAGCGGGGATACGAACACCGGGGAGCTGTTTTTT. Protein: CASSGDTNTGELFF.

The rearrangement links TRBV5-8 to TRBJ1-1; D unresolved. Trimming removed 0 bases at V and 6 bases at J, with 6 bases between. The V gene's germline CDR1 is SGHTS and CDR2 YDEGEE. The CDR3 spans 12 residues. CDR3 region: CASSLAFSEAFF. The CDR3 nucleotides read TGTGCCAGCAGCTTGGCGTTTTCTGAAGCTTTCTTT.

The rearrangement uses TRBV27 and TRBJ2-7, with D tentatively TRBD2 (6 bases). V was cut by 2 bases and J by 7 bases, with 12 bases left in between. The V gene's germline CDR1 is MNHEY and CDR2 SMNVEV (reference sequence). This CDR3 has 13 amino acids. The chain's CDR3 is CASSLGRLGEQYF. In nucleotides, the CDR3 is TGTGCCAGCAGTTTAGGCCGACTAGGGGAGCAGTACTTC.

The chain couples TRBV5-1 to TRBJ1-2; D gene uncertain. Per germline, CDR1 SGHRS and CDR2 YFSETQ. V was cut by 0 bases and J by 8 bases, with 14 bases left in between. This CDR3 region has 14 residues. The CDR3 DNA follows: TGCGCCAGCAGCTTGGCCGGTGAGGCCGGGGGCTACACCTTC. This encodes CASSLAGEAGGYTF.

The V and J genes are TRBV6-5 and TRBJ1-5; tentative D call: TRBD1 (5 bases). The CDR3 loop spans 14 amino acids. Germline loops: CDR1 MNHEY, CDR2 SVGAGI. V dropped 6 bases and J dropped 5 bases, with 14 bases sitting between them. This CDR3 reads CASRLDRDDQPQHF. The CDR3 DNA follows: TGTGCCAGCAGGCTCGACAGAGATGATCAGCCCCAGCATTTT.

This sequence joins TRBV30 and TRBJ1-1, with a possible D match to TRBD1 (5 bases). CDR3 size: 12 residues. V was pared by 7 bases and J by 4 bases, with 13 bases between. The germline CDR1 and CDR2 sequences are GTSNPN and SVGIG (reference sequence). CDR3 DNA: TGTGCCTCGGAGGGGTGGGGCACTGAAGCTTTCTTT. It specifies CASEGWGTEAFF.

In its sample, this clone was seen a few times. The chain recombines TRBV28 with TRBJ1-3; the match to TRBD1 covers 7 bases. V lost 4 bases to trimming and J lost 7 bases; unmatched junction nucleotides: 10. The CDR3 spans 15 residues. Germline V gives CDR1 MDHEN, CDR2 SYDVKM. CDR3 sequence (DNA): TGTGCCAGCAGTTCCCGGGACAGTATTGTCAACACCATATATTTT. The encoded protein is CASSSRDSIVNTIYF. Full variable domain (remainder filled in from reference TRBV28 and TRBJ1-3): DVKVTQSSRYLVKRTGEKVFLECVQDMDHENMFWYRQDPGLGLRLIYFSYDVKMKEKGDIPEGYSVSREKKERFSLILESASTNQTSMYLCASSSRDSIVNTIYFGEGSWLTVV.

The V call is TRBV30, the J call TRBJ2-7; D ambiguous. This CDR3 spans 12 amino acids. V lost 5 bases, J lost 1 base, and 9 bases lay in between. The germline V gene has CDR1 GTSNPN and CDR2 SVGIG (reference sequence). CDR3: CAWAGLSYEQYF. The DNA for the CDR3 is TGTGCCTGGGCCGGGTTGTCCTACGAGCAGTACTTC.

The V and J genes are TRBV7-3 and TRBJ1-1, with D uncertain. The CDR3 has 14 residues. Trimming cost V 4 bases and J 7 bases, with 16 bases left between them. Per germline, CDR1 SGHTA and CDR2 FQGTGA. The CDR3 loop reads CASSSRGTGDEAFF. The CDR3 DNA is TGTGCCAGCAGCTCGAGAGGTACGGGTGATGAAGCTTTCTTT. Full variable domain (remainder filled in from reference TRBV7-3 and TRBJ1-1): GAGVSQTPSNKVTEKGKYVELRCDPISGHTALYWYRQSLGQGPEFLIYFQGTGAADDSGLPNDRFFAVRPEGSVSTLKIQRTERGDSAVYLCASSSRGTGDEAFFGQGTRLTVV.

The rearrangement links TRBV7-9 to TRBJ1-1; 7 bases line up with TRBD1. Trimming took 5 bases from V and 1 from J; bases not matched to a gene: 10. In germline, CDR1 is SEHNR, CDR2 FQNEAQ (reference sequence). This CDR3 has 16 amino acids. CDR3 loop: CASSPDQTGPNTEAFF. CDR3 DNA sequence: TGTGCCAGCAGCCCAGATCAGACAGGGCCGAACACTGAAGCTTTCTTT. Full variable domain (missing parts from reference TRBV7-9 and TRBJ1-1): DTGVSQNPRHKITKRGQNVTFRCDPISEHNRLYWYRQTLGQGPEFLTYFQNEAQLEKSRLLSDRFSAERPKGSFSTLEIQRTEQGDSAMYLCASSPDQTGPNTEAFFGQGTRLTVV.

V usage is TRBV19 and J usage is TRBJ2-7, with D tentatively TRBD2 (6 bases). CDR1 LNHDA and CDR2 SQIVND come from the germline V gene (reference sequence). V was trimmed by 2 bases and J by 4 bases, leaving 12 bases between them. The CDR3 is 14 amino acids. CDR3 amino acids: CASSIFRGTYEQYF. The CDR3 DNA reads TGTGCCAGTAGTATATTTCGGGGGACGTACGAGCAGTACTTC.

This chain joins TRBV27 and TRBJ2-2; D remains ambiguous. The CDR3 extends over 17 amino acids. Germline-derived CDR1 and CDR2 are MNHEY and SMNVEV (reference sequence). V was cut by 4 bases and J by 7 bases, with 22 bases left in between. The CDR3 coding sequence is TGTGCCAGCAGTTCAAACTTATTGCCTTACCAAAACGGGGAGCTGTTTTTT. It specifies CASSSNLLPYQNGELFF.

The chain joins TRBV5-1 to TRBJ2-7; 7 bases are a match to TRBD2. Germline V CDR1 and CDR2: SGHRS, YFSETQ. J was trimmed by 1 base and V by 4 bases; bases with no gene match: 14. The CDR3 runs 17 residues. CDR3 DNA sequence: TGCGCCAGCAGCCCCTGGGGGGGGGAGAAGGAGTCCTACGAGCAGTACTTC. It specifies CASSPWGGEKESYEQYF.

This rearrangement joins TRBV5-1 to TRBJ2-7; D is possibly TRBD2 (6 bases). The CDR3 contains 15 residues. Germline CDR1 and CDR2: SGHRS and YFSETQ. Trimming pared 0 bases from V and 3 bases from J, leaving 13 bases between. In DNA form, the CDR3 reads TGCGCCAGCAGCTTGGGACCCGGGGGTATCTACGAGCAGTACTTC. Its translation: CASSLGPGGIYEQYF. The variable domain in full, completed from reference TRBV5-1 and TRBJ2-7, reads KAGVTQTPRYLIKTRGQQVTLSCSPISGHRSVSWYQQTPGQGLQFLFEYFSETQRNKGNFPGRFSGRQFSNSRSEMNVSTLELGDSALYLCASSLGPGGIYEQYFGPGTRLTVT.

The V call is TRBV18, the J call TRBJ2-3; D uncertain. The CDR3 sequence is 13 residues long. V was shortened by 4 bases and J by 6 bases, with 11 bases between the two germline ends. Per germline, CDR1 KGHSH and CDR2 LQKENI. CDR3 loop: CASSLAFGDTQYF. CDR3 bases: TGTGCCAGCTCACTCGCGTTCGGTGATACGCAGTATTTT. The whole variable domain, remainder taken from reference TRBV18 and TRBJ2-3, is NAGVMQNPRHLVRRRGQEARLRCSPMKGHSHVYWYRQLPEEGLKFMVYLQKENIIDESGMPKERFSAEFPKEGPSILRIQQVVRGDSAAYFCASSLAFGDTQYFGPGTRLTVL.

The chain couples TRBV5-6 to TRBJ1-4; D remains unclear. V was pared by 0 bases and J by 3 bases, with 3 bases between. The CDR3 has 13 residues. The germline gives CDR1 SGHDT, CDR2 YYEEEE. CDR3 DNA: TGTGCCAGCAGCTTGGTGTCTAATGAAAAACTGTTTTTT. This gives the protein CASSLVSNEKLFF.

A single count supports this clone. V usage is TRBV9 and J usage is TRBJ1-2, with D perhaps matching TRBD1 (6 bases). Germline V gene sequence: CDR1 SGDLS, CDR2 YYNGEE. The CDR3 is made up of 15 amino acids. With 0 bases removed from V and 6 bases from J, the gap between germline ends came to 15 bases. Here the CDR3 reads CASSVAEGGWNGYTF. CDR3 DNA: TGTGCCAGCAGCGTAGCTGAGGGGGGATGGAATGGCTACACCTTC.

The chain joins TRBV30 to TRBJ2-7; 8 bases match TRBD1. In germline, CDR1 is GTSNPN, CDR2 SVGIG (reference sequence). CDR3 length equals 14 residues. Germline trimming cut 6 bases from V and 4 bases from J; bases unmatched to any gene: 11. This CDR3 is CACWAQGAKYEQYF. The CDR3 DNA reads TGTGCCTGCTGGGCGCAGGGGGCTAAATACGAGCAGTACTTC.

The J gene is TRBJ1-5, the V gene TRBV28, with D unresolved. This CDR3 has 14 residues. CDR1 MDHEN and CDR2 SYDVKM come from the germline V gene. Deletions cut 3 bases from V and 6 bases from J, with 12 bases between. The DNA of the CDR3 is TGTGCCAGCAGTTTGGGGTCGGGCATTCAGCCCCAGCATTTT. Encoded protein: CASSLGSGIQPQHF.

The V gene is TRBV2, the J gene TRBJ2-1; no reliable D call. With 8 bases removed from V and 6 bases from J, the gap between germline ends came to 5 bases. Germline V gene lookup returns CDR1 SNHLY and CDR2 FYNNEI. The CDR3 runs to 10 residues. The CDR3 spells CASHPNEQFF. CDR3 sequence (DNA): TGTGCCAGCCACCCCAATGAGCAGTTCTTC.

The chain employs TRBV4-3 and TRBJ2-7, with a possible D match to TRBD2 (5 bases). Germline values: CDR1 LGHNA, CDR2 YSLEER. Trimming removed 1 base at V and 1 base at J, with 11 bases between. The CDR3 consists of 15 residues. The CDR3 nucleotides are TGCGCCAGCAGCCAAGGGTTCGACTATTCCTACGAGCAGTACTTC. Translated: CASSQGFDYSYEQYF.

V is TRBV5-1 and J is TRBJ2-2; 8 bases fit TRBD2. V was pared by 0 bases and J by 1 base, with 8 bases of the junction left unmatched. Germline loops: CDR1 SGHRS, CDR2 YFSETQ. The CDR3 contains 18 residues. The CDR3 protein is CASSLGVAAGENTGELFF. The CDR3 nucleotides are TGCGCCAGCAGCTTGGGAGTGGCAGCGGGGGAGAACACCGGGGAGCTGTTTTTT.

This chain connects TRBV4-3 to TRBJ1-1; TRBD1 is a possible D gene (5 bases). CDR1 and CDR2 (germline): LGHNA, YSLEER. The CDR3 is 18 amino acids. Trimming left V 0 bases short and J 3 bases short, with 20 bases between. The CDR3 region has the DNA TGCGCCAGCAGCCAAGATCGGAGGGCAGCGCAGGGTTACACTGAAGCTTTCTTT. As protein: CASSQDRRAAQGYTEAFF.

The rearrangement joins TRBV20-1 to TRBJ1-2, with a tentative D call TRBD1 (6 bases). CDR1 DFQATT and CDR2 SNEGSKA come from the germline V gene (reference sequence). CDR3 length: 9 amino acids. The CDR3 sequence is CRPGVGYTF. DNA for the CDR3: TGCAGGCCAGGGGTGGGCTACACCTTC.